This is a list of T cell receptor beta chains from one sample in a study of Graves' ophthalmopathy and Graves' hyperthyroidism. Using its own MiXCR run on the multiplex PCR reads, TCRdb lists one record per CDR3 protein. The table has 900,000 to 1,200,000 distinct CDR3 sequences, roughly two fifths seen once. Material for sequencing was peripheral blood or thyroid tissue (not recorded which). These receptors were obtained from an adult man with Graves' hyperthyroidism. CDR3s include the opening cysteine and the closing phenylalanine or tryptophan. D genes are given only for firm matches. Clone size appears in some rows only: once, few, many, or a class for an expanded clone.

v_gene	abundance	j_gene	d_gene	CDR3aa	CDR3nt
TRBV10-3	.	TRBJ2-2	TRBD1	CAAGGGRTGGQLFF	TGTGCCGCCGGCGGCGGACGTACAGGGGGTCAGCTGTTTTTT
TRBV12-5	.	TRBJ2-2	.	CASGLHGGELFF	TGTGCTAGTGGTTTGCACGGCGGGGAGCTGTTTTTT
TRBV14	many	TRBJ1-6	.	CASSRASSYNSPLHF	TGTGCCAGCAGCCGAGCAAGCTCCTATAATTCACCCCTCCACTTT
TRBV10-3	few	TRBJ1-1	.	CAIGFRTEAFF	TGTGCCATCGGCTTTAGGACTGAAGCTTTCTTT
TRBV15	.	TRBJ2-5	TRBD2	CATNKLGLAGGWETQYF	TGTGCCACCAACAAACTCGGACTAGCGGGAGGGTGGGAGACCCAGTACTTC
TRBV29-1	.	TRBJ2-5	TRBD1	CSARTGGGTQYF	TGCAGCGCCCGGACAGGGGGCGGGACCCAGTACTTC
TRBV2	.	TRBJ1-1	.	CASRGTAFF	TGTGCCAGCAGGGGGACGGCTTTCTTT
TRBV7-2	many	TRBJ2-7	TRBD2	CASSWTSGAYEQYF	TGTGCCAGCAGCTGGACTAGTGGGGCCTACGAGCAGTACTTC
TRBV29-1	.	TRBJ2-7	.	CSFLGQIQYEQYF	TGCAGCTTCCTGGGCCAAATCCAGTACGAGCAGTACTTC
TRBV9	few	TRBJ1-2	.	CASSGRLSGYTF	TGTGCCAGCAGCGGACGGCTCTCGGGCTACACCTTC
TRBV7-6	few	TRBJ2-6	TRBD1	CASSAQGGRRANVLTF	TGTGCCAGCAGCGCACAAGGGGGCCGTAGGGCCAACGTCCTGACTTTC
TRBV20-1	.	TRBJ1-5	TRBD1	CSARARGQVNQPQHF	TGCAGTGCTAGAGCTCGAGGACAGGTCAATCAGCCCCAGCATTTT
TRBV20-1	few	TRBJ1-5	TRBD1	CSARESWTGHQPQHF	TGCAGTGCTAGAGAGAGTTGGACAGGTCATCAGCCCCAGCATTTT
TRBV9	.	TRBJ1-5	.	CASSPGTSVEHF	TGTGCCAGCAGCCCCGGGACTAGCGTCGAGCATTTT
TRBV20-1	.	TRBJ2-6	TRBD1	CSGLGGAGANVLTF	TGCAGTGGCCTAGGGGGCGCGGGGGCCAACGTCCTGACTTTC
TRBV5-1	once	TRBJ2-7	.	CASSLAGFNEQYF	TGCGCCAGCAGCTTGGCAGGTTTCAACGAGCAGTACTTC
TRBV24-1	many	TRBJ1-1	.	CATRNSGMNTEAFF	TGTGCCACTAGAAACTCTGGGATGAACACTGAAGCTTTCTTT
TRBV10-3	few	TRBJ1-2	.	CAISAPRGDNYGYTF	TGTGCCATCAGCGCCCCACGGGGGGACAACTATGGCTACACCTTC
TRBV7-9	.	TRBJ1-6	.	CASSLVLSSPLHF	TGTGCCAGCAGCTTAGTCCTGTCTTCACCCCTCCACTTT
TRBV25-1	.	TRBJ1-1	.	CASSSIGNTEAFF	TGTGCCAGCAGTTCAATTGGGAACACTGAAGCTTTCTTT